This T cell receptor beta chain is from a study of blood T cell repertoires in COVID-19. Overall study context: T cells, B-cell-depleted T cells, or PBMCs supplied cDNA or gDNA.

The CDR3 contains 15 residues. Germline CDR1 LGHDT, CDR2 YNNKEL (reference sequence). V was trimmed by 2 bases and J by 9 bases, leaving 14 bases between them. In terms of age and location, participants ranged from roughly 18 to 90 years and lived in approximately 24 US areas. Which cohort a participant joined came from the clinical history participants gave. Repertoires were generated with immunoSEQ multiplex PCR, while TCRdb's copy carries only in-frame clones and drops some. The data hold about 350,000 clones, with more than 70% observed a single time. The clonotype comes from a woman aged 25 to 39 who had been exposed to COVID-19. The chain carries TRBV3-1 (or the pseudogene TRBV3-2) and TRBJ1-6, with a possible D match to TRBD1 (6 bases). The sequenced sample consisted of PBMCs or T cells enriched from blood (not recorded which). CDR3 sequence (DNA): TGTGCCAGCAGCCAAAAGGCAGGGGAAAGTTCACCCCTCCACTTT. Protein: CASSQKAGESSPLHF.